These 25 T cell receptor beta chains came from one sample sequenced in a study of tumor-infiltrating lymphocytes in oesophageal squamous cell carcinoma. TCRdb re-called the PCR reads through MiXCR, storing one row per CDR3 protein. This table has over 20,000 distinct CDR3 sequences, around two fifths appearing once. The sequenced sample was esophageal tumor tissue. The source is a male donor with esophageal squamous cell carcinoma.

This clonotype was seen a few times. The genes are TRBV2 and TRBJ1-3; unclear D gene. Germline V gene sequence: CDR1 SNHLY, CDR2 FYNNEI. Trimming removed 4 bases from V and 4 bases from J, with 8 bases in between. The CDR3 contains 13 residues. CDR3 DNA: TGTGCCAGCAGTGGGTTAGAAGGAAACACCATATATTTT. Translation: CASSGLEGNTIYF. The whole variable domain, remainder taken from reference TRBV2 and TRBJ1-3, is EPEVTQTPSHQVTQMGQEVILRCVPISNHLYFYWYRQILGQKVEFLVSFYNNEISEKSEIFDDQFSVERPDGSNFTLKIRSTKLEDSAMYFCASSGLEGNTIYFGEGSWLTVV.

This chain joins TRBV11-2 and TRBJ2-1; 9 bases are a match to TRBD1. The J call may not be correct, given that the DNA end is closer to TRBJ2-5. This CDR3 has 15 amino acids. The germline V gene encodes CDR1 SGHAT and CDR2 FQNNGV. The CDR3 sequence is CASSLTGGFRETQYF. CDR3 sequence (DNA): TGTGCCAGCAGCTTAACAGGGGGCTTTCGGGAGACCCAGTACTTC.

About this clonotype itself: The CDR3 carries no conserved terminal phenylalanine or tryptophan, so it likely arises from a read error. The DNA is left out, because the CDR3 cannot be placed on it with certainty; the CDR3 is given as TCRdb lists it. The J gene is TRBJ2-6, the V gene TRBV7-3; whether TRBD1, the table's D call, matches the DNA was not checked. In germline, CDR1 is SGHTA, CDR2 FQGTGA. The CDR3 is 16 amino acids long, termini counted. The CDR3 region is CASSIGQGTYEQYFGA.

This clonotype was recorded at least ten times. A read error may explain this, as a much larger clone is one base away. The rearrangement uses TRBV27 and TRBJ2-1; 9 bases align to TRBD1. The DNA end favors TRBJ2-7, so the J call may be wrong. Germline V gene data show CDR1 as MNHEY and CDR2 as SMNVEV (reference sequence). The CDR3 runs 15 residues. The CDR3 sequence: CASRNRGRFYNEQYF. The CDR3 DNA reads as TGTGCCAGCAGGAACAGGGGGCGTTTCTACAATGAGCAGTACTTC.

This clonotype has ten or more counts. This sequence may be a read error, since a much larger clone differs from it by one base. CDR3: CASTFQQWTEQYF. The CDR3 DNA sequence: TGTGCCAGCACTTTTCAACAGTGGACTGAGCAGTACTTC. The gene calls are TRBV28 and TRBJ2-4; D might be TRBD2 (5 bases). The length of the CDR3 is 13 residues. V was pared by 7 bases and J by 13 bases, with 20 bases between. Germline V gene data show CDR1 as MDHEN and CDR2 as SYDVKM.

This clonotype was seen many times. The CDR3 here is CASSSPGLAATLDTQYF. The CDR3 DNA sequence: TGTGCCAGCAGTTCCCCGGGACTAGCAGCAACCTTAGATACGCAGTATTTT. V is TRBV6-1 and J is TRBJ2-3; 9 nucleotides align to TRBD2. V shed 5 bases and J 5 bases; nucleotides not matched to a gene: 14. Per the germline V gene, CDR1 is MNHNS and CDR2 is SASEGT. The CDR3 runs to 17 residues.

This clonotype was recorded a few times. The gene calls are TRBV7-8 and TRBJ2-7; 9 nucleotides line up with TRBD2. The J call is doubtful: the DNA matches TRBJ2-1 better. The CDR3 is 19 residues long. The germline V gene has CDR1 SGHVS and CDR2 FQNEAQ. The CDR3 DNA sequence: TGTGCCAGCAGCTTATTCAGGGTTGGGGAGCGCGGGAGGGCCGGTGAGCAGTTCTTC. This encodes CASSLFRVGERGRAGEQFF.

This clonotype was counted a few times. Just one base apart from a much larger clone, this may be a read error. The chain employs TRBV12-2 and TRBJ2-7. The J call could be wrong; TRBJ2-1 is a better fit for the DNA end. TRBV12-2 is a known pseudogene. CDR3 size: 9 residues. Here the CDR3 DNA reads TGTGCAAGTCGCTACGAGCAGTTCTTC. Amino acid sequence: CASRYEQFF.

This clonotype was counted at least ten times. The chain joins TRBV27 to TRBJ2-5; 12 bases map to TRBD2. Trimming cost V 5 bases and J 3 bases; bases outside gene matches: 1. The CDR3 runs to 14 residues. The V gene's germline CDR1 is MNHEY and CDR2 SMNVEV (reference sequence). CDR3 loop: CASSRLAGEETQYF. CDR3 nucleotides: TGTGCCAGCAGTCGACTAGCGGGAGAAGAGACCCAGTACTTC.

This clonotype was detected only a few times. This likely comes from a read error, as the CDR3 has no conserved phenylalanine or tryptophan at its end. It is unclear where the CDR3 begins or ends on the DNA, so no DNA is shown, and the CDR3 is as TCRdb lists it. The chain recombines TRBV6-1 with TRBJ2-1; the D segment call TRBD1 is taken from the table without a DNA check. Germline CDR1 MNHNS, CDR2 SASEGT. The CDR3 numbers 17 amino acids, ends counted. CDR3 region: CASSDGTGGSYGYTFGS.

The table lists this clonotype with many counts. The V and J genes are TRBV6-1 and TRBJ2-5; 10 bases map to TRBD1. CDR1 is MNHNS and CDR2 is SASEGT in the germline V gene. The V segment lost 4 bases and the J segment 5 bases; nucleotides outside the gene matches: 4. CDR3 length: 14 amino acids. The CDR3 reads CASSGQGAIETQYF. As DNA, the CDR3 is TGTGCCAGCAGTGGACAGGGGGCGATTGAGACCCAGTACTTC.

This clonotype was recorded at least ten times. The chain has TRBV6-1 and TRBJ2-2; 8 bases fit TRBD2. V lost 11 bases and J lost 0; bases outside the gene matches: 5. The germline V gene has CDR1 MNHNS and CDR2 SASEGT. CDR3 length: 14 residues. The CDR3, as DNA: TGTGCCGGGAATAGCGGGACGAACACCGGGGAGCTGTTTTTT. This encodes CAGNSGTNTGELFF.

This clonotype is labeled as medium-sized. The chain carries TRBV28 and TRBJ1-4; TRBD1 is a possible D gene (5 bases). V was cut by 7 bases and J by 10 bases, with 13 bases left in between. The germline CDR1 and CDR2 sequences are MDHEN and SYDVKM. The CDR3 loop spans 12 amino acids. CDR3 in amino acids: CASTPPRGKLFF. CDR3 bases: TGTGCCAGCACCCCACCAAGGGGAAAACTGTTTTTT.

To note about this clonotype: Given the absence of the conserved phenylalanine or tryptophan at the CDR3 end, a read error is likely. The DNA is omitted, as the CDR3 cannot be located on it reliably, and the CDR3 follows TCRdb's listing. The CDR3 protein is CASSSNPSELTMATPSVR. The genes are TRBV7-4 and TRBJ1-1. The CDR3 is 18 amino acids long, termini counted. The germline CDR1 and CDR2 sequences are SGHVT and SQSDAQ.

The chain recombines TRBV2 with TRBJ2-5; D may match TRBD1 or TRBD2 (5 bases each). V gave up 6 bases and J gave up 1 base, with 9 bases separating them. Germline values: CDR1 SNHLY, CDR2 FYNNEI. CDR3 length: 13 residues. The CDR3 here is CASSRDAQETQYF. For the CDR3, the DNA is TGTGCCAGCAGCCGGGACGCCCAAGAGACCCAGTACTTC.

This clonotype was observed at least ten times. The gene calls are TRBV11-2 and TRBJ1-3; D is possibly TRBD1 (5 bases). CDR1 and CDR2 from the germline V gene are SGHAT and FQNNGV. V lost 5 bases and J 7 bases, leaving 9 bases between the germline ends. The CDR3 length is 12 residues. CDR3 protein: CASSPGGNTIYF. In DNA, the CDR3 is TGTGCCAGCAGCCCCGGGGGTAACACCATATATTTT.

This clonotype is medium-sized in the sample. The V call is TRBV19, the J call TRBJ2-1; TRBD1 aligns across 7 bases. The J segment lost 1 base and the V segment lost 0 bases, leaving 6 bases of the junction unmatched. This CDR3 is built from 17 residues. Per the germline V gene, CDR1 is LNHDA and CDR2 is SQIVND (reference sequence). CDR3 sequence: CASSIDPGGSSYNEQFF. CDR3 in DNA: TGTGCCAGTAGTATAGACCCAGGGGGAAGTTCCTACAATGAGCAGTTCTTC.

This clonotype was found a few times. CDR3 sequence: CASSVQGGYGYTF. CDR3 nucleotides: TGTGCCAGCAGCGTACAGGGTGGGTATGGCTACACCTTC. The chain couples TRBV7-2 to TRBJ1-2, with TRBD1 as a possible D gene (6 bases). Germline CDR1 is SGHTA and CDR2 is FQGNSA. Trimming cost V 5 bases and J 5 bases, with 12 bases left between them. This CDR3 is 13 amino acids long.

This chain uses TRBV20-1 with TRBJ2-5; TRBD2 matches at 14 bases. The J call may be mistaken, given a closer DNA end match to TRBJ2-1. The CDR3 consists of 13 residues. Germline-derived CDR1 and CDR2 are DFQATT and SNEGSKA (reference sequence). The DNA for the CDR3 is TGCAGTGCCGGGACTAGCGGGAGTTATGAGCAGTTCTTC. Translated, it gives CSAGTSGSYEQFF.

The J gene is TRBJ2-5, the V gene TRBV12-3 or TRBV12-4; 9 bases match TRBD1. CDR3 length: 16 residues. The V segment lost 4 bases and the J segment 2 bases; nucleotides outside the gene matches: 8. In DNA, the CDR3 is TGTGCCAGCAGTTGGGACAGGGCCGGAATTCAAGAGACCCAGTACTTC. This gives the protein CASSWDRAGIQETQYF.

This clonotype has at least ten counts. This chain links TRBV28 with TRBJ1-4; 10 nucleotides agree with TRBD1. V dropped 2 bases and J dropped 10; count of bases not matched to a gene: 7. The CDR3 extends over 15 amino acids. Germline CDR1 is MDHEN and CDR2 is SYDVKM. This chain's CDR3 is CASSLPGTGAGKLFF. CDR3 sequence (DNA): TGTGCCAGCAGTTTACCCGGGACAGGGGCCGGAAAACTGTTTTTT.

The V and J genes are TRBV5-1 and TRBJ2-5; D is ambiguous. The DNA end is a closer match to TRBJ1-2, so the J assignment may be wrong. The CDR3 runs 14 residues. Germline values: CDR1 SGHRS, CDR2 YFSETQ. The CDR3 loop reads CASSPENGAYGYTF. As DNA, the CDR3 is TGCGCCAGCAGCCCCGAAAACGGTGCCTATGGCTACACCTTC.

This clonotype was counted at least ten times. The chain recombines TRBV5-1 with TRBJ2-1, with 9 bases aligning to TRBD1. The CDR3 is 17 amino acids. Looked up from germline, CDR1 is SGHRS and CDR2 is YFSETQ. With 1 base clipped from V and 3 bases from J, the junction kept 8 bases outside the gene matches. CDR3 protein: CASSLQPKGQGYNEQFF. The CDR3 region has the DNA TGCGCCAGCAGCTTGCAGCCAAAGGGACAGGGCTACAATGAGCAGTTCTTC. The variable domain in full, completed from reference TRBV5-1 and TRBJ2-1, reads KAGVTQTPRYLIKTRGQQVTLSCSPISGHRSVSWYQQTPGQGLQFLFEYFSETQRNKGNFPGRFSGRQFSNSRSEMNVSTLELGDSALYLCASSLQPKGQGYNEQFFGPGTRLTVL.

In the case of this clonotype: The limits of the CDR3 on the DNA are not certain, so only TCRdb's listed CDR3 is given. This chain joins TRBV7-3 and TRBJ2-6; TRBD2, as called in the table, went unchecked against the DNA. The CDR3 is 20 amino acids in total, end residues counted. The V gene's germline CDR1 is SGHTA and CDR2 FQGTGA. The CDR3 loop is CASSWSSGGRLPNLRAVLRF.

As to this clonotype: Given the absence of the conserved phenylalanine or tryptophan at the CDR3 end, a read error is likely. It is unclear where the CDR3 begins or ends on the DNA, so no DNA is shown, and the CDR3 is as TCRdb lists it. The chain recombines TRBV18 with TRBJ2-1. The CDR3 spans 15 amino acids, including both terminal residues. Germline V gene data show CDR1 as KGHSH and CDR2 as LQKENI. CDR3 sequence: CASSRQGAYGYTFGS.